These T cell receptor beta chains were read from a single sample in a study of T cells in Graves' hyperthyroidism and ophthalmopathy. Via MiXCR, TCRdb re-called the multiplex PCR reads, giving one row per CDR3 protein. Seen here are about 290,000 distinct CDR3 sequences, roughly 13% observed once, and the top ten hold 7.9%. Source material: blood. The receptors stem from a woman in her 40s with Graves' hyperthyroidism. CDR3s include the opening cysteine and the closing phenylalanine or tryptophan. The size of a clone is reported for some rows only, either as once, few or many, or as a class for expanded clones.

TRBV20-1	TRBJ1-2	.	CSARMDLYGYTF
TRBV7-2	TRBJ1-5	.	CASSSAGLRSYQPQHF
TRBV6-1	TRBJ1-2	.	CASSPLGGRSSGYTF
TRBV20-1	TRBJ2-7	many	CSASTGESEQYF
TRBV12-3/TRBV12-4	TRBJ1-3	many	CASSQGSFSGNTIYF
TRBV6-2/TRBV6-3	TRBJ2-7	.	CASSHPGGRNEQYF
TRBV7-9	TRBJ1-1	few	CASSLGGTDTEAFF
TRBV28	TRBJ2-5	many	CASRRGRLGETQYF
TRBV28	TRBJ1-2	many	CASSLFDRANYGYTF
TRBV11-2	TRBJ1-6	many	CASSSPRDRGSPLHF
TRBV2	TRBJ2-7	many	CASSFSQGYEQYF
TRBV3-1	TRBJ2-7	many	CASSPGTEAYEQYF
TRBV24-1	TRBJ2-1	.	CATSDLSHSDEQFF
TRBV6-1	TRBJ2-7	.	CASSDRTGYEQYF
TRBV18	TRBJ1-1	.	CASSPDGAEASF
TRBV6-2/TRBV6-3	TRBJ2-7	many	CASIMDRVDREQYF
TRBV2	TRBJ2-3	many	CASSGTYSTDTQYF
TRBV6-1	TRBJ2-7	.	CASRPMTSGSYEQYF
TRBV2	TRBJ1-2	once	CASRNYRGLANPRYGYTF
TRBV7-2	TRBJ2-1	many	CASSPSLLAGTYNEQFF
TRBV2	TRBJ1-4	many	CASLVSPNEKLFF
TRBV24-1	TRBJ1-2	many	CATSPPDDSYGYTF
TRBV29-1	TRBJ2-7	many	CSVGHQYEQYF
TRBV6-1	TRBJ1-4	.	CASSEGTGVFEKLFF
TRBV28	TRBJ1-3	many	CASSLPMLGNTIYF
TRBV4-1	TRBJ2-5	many	CASSQWQRETQYF
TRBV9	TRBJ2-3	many	CASSVTSTDTQYF
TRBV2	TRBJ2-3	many	CASNKQGQSTDTQYF
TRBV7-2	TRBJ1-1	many	CASSLAGGNTEAFF
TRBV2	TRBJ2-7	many	CASSPNYEQYF
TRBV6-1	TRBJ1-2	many	CASSSTGGRGYTF
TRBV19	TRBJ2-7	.	CASSGRERNEQYF
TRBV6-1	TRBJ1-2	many	CASSGDGYTF
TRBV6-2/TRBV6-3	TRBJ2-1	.	CASRPGTSLYNEQFF
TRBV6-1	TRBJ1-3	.	CASRALGLASGNTIYF
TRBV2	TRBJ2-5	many	CASIERDGLETQYF
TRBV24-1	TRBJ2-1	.	CATSDSSGREYNEQFF
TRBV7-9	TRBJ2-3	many	CASSFETDTQYF
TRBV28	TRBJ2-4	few	CASSLWTGGGPQDIQYF
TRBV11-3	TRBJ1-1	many	CASSPTGFAEAFF
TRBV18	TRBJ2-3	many	CASSPGSTDTQYF
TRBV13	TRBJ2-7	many	CASRTSGSVYEQYF
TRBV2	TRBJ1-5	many	CASRPGQGSNQPQHF
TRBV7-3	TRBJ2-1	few	CASSLRDRDDEQFF
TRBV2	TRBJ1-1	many	CASNGRLGEAFF
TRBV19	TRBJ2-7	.	CASSFPGQNEQYF
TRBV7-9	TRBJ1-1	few	CASSLGGRGTEAFF
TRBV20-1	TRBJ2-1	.	CSARSRGFYNEQFF
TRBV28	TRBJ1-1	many	CASRRTGNTEAFF
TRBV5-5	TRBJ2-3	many	CASSLAATLADTQYF